The next 14 T cell receptor beta chains were all read from a single sample in a study of cytomegalovirus exposure and HLA in healthy donors. Use of 60 Vbeta and 13 Jbeta primers characterized the PCR. Clones were sequenced by immunoSEQ multiplex PCR, and TCRdb holds only the in-frame ones, with some missing. There are around 78,000 clones in the sample; roughly 75% occur only once, and over 0.95% lies in the top ten. Sample: PBMCs. The receptors stem from a male donor in good health and CMV-seronegative.

V usage is TRBV18 and J usage is TRBJ1-4, with a possible D match to TRBD1 (6 bases). V was shortened by 5 bases and J by 6 bases, with 13 bases between the two germline ends. From germline, CDR1 is KGHSH and CDR2 LQKENI. The CDR3 contains 14 residues. CDR3 DNA: TGTGCCAGCTCATCTCGGACAGCTGATGAAAAACTGTTTTTT. It codes for CASSSRTADEKLFF.

J is TRBJ2-7 and V is TRBV18; 9 bases match TRBD2. Germline values: CDR1 KGHSH, CDR2 LQKENI. The CDR3 has 14 residues. With V trimmed by 5 bases and J by 2 bases, 4 bases remained unmatched. This CDR3 is CASSALAGTYEQYF. In DNA, the CDR3 is TGTGCCAGCTCAGCGCTAGCGGGGACCTACGAGCAGTACTTC.

The rearrangement links TRBV29-1 to TRBJ2-7; a weak D match, TRBD1 (5 bases). Trimming stripped 7 bases from V and 1 base from J, with 11 bases between. CDR1 and CDR2 from the germline V gene are SQVTM and ANQGSEA. There are 12 residues in the CDR3. CDR3 in amino acids: CSAKTDSYEQYF. CDR3 in DNA: TGCAGCGCCAAGACAGATTCCTACGAGCAGTACTTC.

On this clone: This CDR3 is also generated by other DNA sequences in the sample. The V and J genes are TRBV29-1 and TRBJ2-2; TRBD2 is a possible D gene (5 bases). The germline V and J ends were trimmed by 4 bases and 8 bases, with 14 bases remaining between them. From germline, CDR1 is SQVTM and CDR2 ANQGSEA. The CDR3 covers 13 residues. Here the CDR3 reads CSVVVTGSGELFF. The CDR3 region has the DNA TGCAGCGTTGTGGTAACGGGGTCAGGGGAGCTGTTTTTT.

The chain has TRBV4-1 and TRBJ2-2, with 10 bases that match TRBD2. The V and J ends lost 2 bases and 5 bases, in that order; junction bases with no gene match: 11. The CDR3 is 18 amino acids. The germline CDR1 and CDR2 sequences are MGHRA and YSYEKL. This CDR3 is CASSQPGLAEGATGELFF. Here the CDR3 DNA reads TGCGCCAGCAGCCAACCCGGACTAGCGGAAGGGGCGACCGGGGAGCTGTTTTTT.

In this sample, this clone turned up once. The chain carries TRBV4-3 and TRBJ1-1; tentatively, D is TRBD1 (5 bases). This CDR3 has 15 residues. Trimming cost V 1 base and J 5 bases, with 14 bases left between them. Germline V gene sequence: CDR1 LGHNA, CDR2 YSLEER. The CDR3 here is CASSQGPLGGTEAFF. Here the CDR3 DNA reads TGCGCCAGCAGCCAAGGTCCTCTTGGGGGGACTGAAGCTTTCTTT.

This clone came up a few times. This chain links TRBV19 with TRBJ2-5; perhaps TRBD1 as D (5 bases). Germline CDR1 and CDR2: LNHDA and SQIVND (reference sequence). With 9 bases removed from V and 2 bases from J, the gap between germline ends came to 13 bases. There are 13 residues in the CDR3. The CDR3 bases are TGTGCCAGCCGCCAGGGCGGACAAGAGACCCAGTACTTC. This sequence encodes CASRQGGQETQYF. The variable domain in full, completed from reference TRBV19 and TRBJ2-5, reads DGGITQSPKYLFRKEGQNVTLSCEQNLNHDAMYWYRQDPGQGLRLIYYSQIVNDFQKGDIAEGYSVSREKKESFPLTVTSAQKNPTAFYLCASRQGGQETQYFGPGTRLLVL.

The chain uses TRBV6-1 and TRBJ2-7, with a possible D match to TRBD2 (6 bases). Germline lookup yields CDR1 MNHNS and CDR2 SASEGT. This CDR3 spans 15 amino acids. Trimming removed 5 bases from V and 0 bases from J, with 14 bases in between. The CDR3 spells CASSNQDGSSYEQYF. The CDR3 DNA reads TGTGCCAGCAGTAACCAAGACGGGAGCTCCTACGAGCAGTACTTC.

The V and J genes are TRBV6-1 and TRBJ2-7, with 7 bases matching TRBD1. V lost 10 bases and J lost 2; bases outside the gene matches: 8. CDR1 is MNHNS, CDR2 SASEGT, per germline. This CDR3 is built from 13 residues. The CDR3 DNA reads as TGTGCCACATCCCGGGACAGAGCCTACGAGCAGTACTTC. This translates into CATSRDRAYEQYF.

There are a few counts of this clone. This sequence joins TRBV29-1 and TRBJ2-7; 9 bases agree with TRBD1. Per the germline V gene, CDR1 is SQVTM and CDR2 is ANQGSEA. V lost 2 bases to trimming and J lost 3 bases; unmatched junction nucleotides: 8. The CDR3 length is 15 residues. Here the CDR3 DNA reads TGCAGCGTTGAACAGGGACAGGGCACTTTCTACGAGCAGTACTTC. It translates to CSVEQGQGTFYEQYF.

The chain is built from TRBV5-1 and TRBJ1-2; TRBD1 matches at 10 bases. The ends lost 4 bases at V and 8 bases at J; junction bases unmatched: 11. This CDR3 spans 15 amino acids. Germline V gives CDR1 SGHRS, CDR2 YFSETQ. The CDR3 coding sequence is TGCGCCAGCAGCCCCGACAGGGGGCAAGGTGAGGGCTACACCTTC. Its protein product is CASSPDRGQGEGYTF.

The chain recombines TRBV18 with TRBJ2-1; TRBD1 is a possible D gene (6 bases). Germline V lookup: CDR1 KGHSH, CDR2 LQKENI. The CDR3 runs to 19 residues. Trimming cost V 3 bases and J 9 bases, with 30 bases left between them. The CDR3 reads CASSPLRQETRASGGEQFF. CDR3 nucleotide sequence: TGTGCCAGCTCACCTTTACGACAGGAAACTAGAGCTTCCGGAGGTGAGCAGTTCTTC.

The genes are TRBV6-5 and TRBJ1-2; a possible D gene is TRBD1 (6 bases). The CDR3 contains 15 residues. The germline CDR1 and CDR2 sequences are MNHEY and SVGAGI. Deletions cut 7 bases from V and 4 bases from J, with 19 bases between. DNA of the CDR3: TGTGCCAGCACTTGGAGCCCAGGGGAGGGCTATGGCTACACCTTC. Protein: CASTWSPGEGYGYTF.

The CDR3 DNA follows: TGTGCCAGCAGCTCCCTATCCGACAGGGCCACAGAGACCCAGTACTTC. This encodes CASSSLSDRATETQYF. The chain couples TRBV5-6 to TRBJ2-5, with TRBD1 matching 7 bases. The ends lost 3 bases at V and 4 bases at J; junction bases unmatched: 12. This CDR3 is 16 amino acids long. The germline CDR1 and CDR2 sequences are SGHDT and YYEEEE.